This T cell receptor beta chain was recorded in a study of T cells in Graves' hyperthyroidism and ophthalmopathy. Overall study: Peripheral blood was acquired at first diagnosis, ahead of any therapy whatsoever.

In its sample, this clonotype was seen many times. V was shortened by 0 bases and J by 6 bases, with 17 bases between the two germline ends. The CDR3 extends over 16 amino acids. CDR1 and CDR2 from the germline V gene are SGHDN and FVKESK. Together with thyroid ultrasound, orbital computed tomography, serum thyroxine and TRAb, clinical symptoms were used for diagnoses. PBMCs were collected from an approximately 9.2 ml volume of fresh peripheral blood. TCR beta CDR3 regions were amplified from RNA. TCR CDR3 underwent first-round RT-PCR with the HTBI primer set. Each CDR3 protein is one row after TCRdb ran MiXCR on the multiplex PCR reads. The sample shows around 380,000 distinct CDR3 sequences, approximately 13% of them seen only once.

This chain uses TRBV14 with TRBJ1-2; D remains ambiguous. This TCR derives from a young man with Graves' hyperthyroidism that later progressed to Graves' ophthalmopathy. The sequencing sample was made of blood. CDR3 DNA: TGTGCCAGCAGCCAAGAAGGTGGTGAGAAGAGAAATGGCTACACCTTC. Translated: CASSQEGGEKRNGYTF.